This entry lists 7 T cell receptor beta chains sequenced from one sample in a study of T cells after yellow fever vaccination. MiXCR, applied by TCRdb to the 5' RACE reads, yields one record per CDR3 protein. The table has roughly 150,000 distinct CDR3 sequences, roughly 8.2% seen once. Specimen: CD4+ T cells sorted from PBMCs, collected 5 days after the yellow fever booster vaccination. Source of these receptors: a man aged 25-45 years who received the YFV17D yellow fever vaccine.

This clonotype came up many times. This chain uses TRBV2 with TRBJ2-1; D might be TRBD1 (6 bases). V lost 6 bases to trimming and J lost 3 bases, with 9 bases between them. Looked up from germline, CDR1 is SNHLY and CDR2 is FYNNEI. The CDR3 loop spans 13 amino acids. The CDR3, as DNA: TGTGCCAGCAGCTGGACAGTCTACAATGAGCAGTTCTTC. Amino acid sequence: CASSWTVYNEQFF. Complete variable domain (other parts from reference TRBV2 and TRBJ2-1): EPEVTQTPSHQVTQMGQEVILRCVPISNHLYFYWYRQILGQKVEFLVSFYNNEISEKSEIFDDQFSVERPDGSNFTLKIRSTKLEDSAMYFCASSWTVYNEQFFGPGTRLTVL.

Ten or more counts support this clonotype. The chain links TRBV5-1 to TRBJ2-5; 7 bases match TRBD2. Per the germline V gene, CDR1 is SGHRS and CDR2 is YFSETQ. V lost 0 bases, J lost 4 bases, and 3 bases stayed unmatched. The CDR3 is 14 amino acids. CDR3 coding DNA: TGCGCCAGCAGCTTGGGACTAGCAAGAGAGACCCAGTACTTC. Encoded protein: CASSLGLARETQYF.

The chain has TRBV10-1 and TRBJ2-7, with 9 bases matching TRBD1. Trimming cost V 5 bases and J 7 bases; bases outside gene matches: 6. The CDR3 totals 13 residues. Germline values: CDR1 WNHNN, CDR2 SYGVQD (reference sequence). CDR3 amino acids: CASSNADRGEQYF. CDR3 DNA: TGCGCCAGCAGTAACGCCGACAGGGGGGAGCAGTACTTC.

Ten or more counts support this clonotype. J is TRBJ2-7 and V is TRBV5-4; TRBD1 aligns across 9 bases. The CDR3 covers 15 residues. V shed 4 bases, J shed 6 bases, and the junction held 11 bases outside the gene matches. Germline V gene lookup returns CDR1 SGHNT and CDR2 YYREEE (reference sequence). The CDR3 DNA sequence: TGTGCCAGCAGCCCCGGCGGACAGGGGAGGGGCGAGCAGTACTTC. Amino acids: CASSPGGQGRGEQYF. Full variable domain (remainder filled in from reference TRBV5-4 and TRBJ2-7): ETGVTQSPTHLIKTRGQQVTLRCSSQSGHNTVSWYQQALGQGPQFIFQYYREEENGRGNFPPRFSGLQFPNYSSELNVNALELDDSALYLCASSPGGQGRGEQYFGPGTRLTVT.

This clonotype was seen repeatedly, ten times or more. The chain recombines TRBV10-3 with TRBJ1-5, with D possibly TRBD1 on 6 matching bases. CDR1 ENHRY and CDR2 SYGVKD come from the germline V gene. Trimming removed 2 bases from V and 7 bases from J, with 12 bases in between. The CDR3 is 14 residues long. CDR3 sequence: CAISEISGEQPQHF. CDR3 coding DNA: TGTGCCATCAGTGAGATCTCAGGGGAGCAGCCCCAGCATTTT.

This clonotype occurred many times. CDR3 in amino acids: CASSPSSATYEQYF. The CDR3 nucleotides are TGTGCCAGCAGCCCCTCTAGCGCAACCTACGAGCAGTACTTC. This chain links TRBV7-7 with TRBJ2-7, with D possibly matching TRBD2 (6 bases). This CDR3 is built from 14 residues. The V end was cut by 5 bases, the J end by 2 bases, with 13 bases between. Germline V gene data show CDR1 as SSHAT and CDR2 as FNYEAQ (reference sequence).

This clonotype was observed many times. The chain joins TRBV5-1 to TRBJ2-3, with D tentatively TRBD2 (6 bases). Germline-derived CDR1 and CDR2 are SGHRS and YFSETQ. This CDR3 is 14 amino acids long. Trimming stripped 7 bases from V and 4 bases from J, with 16 bases between. CDR3 sequence reads: CASRDSRGADTQYF. The DNA for the CDR3 is TGCGCCAGCCGGGACTCCCGCGGGGCAGATACGCAGTATTTT.